This TCR beta chain came from a study of T-cell reconstitution after alpha-beta-depleted transplantation in children. TCRbeta library construction was performed incorporating unique molecular identifiers. In TCRdb, the PCR reads were re-called with MiXCR into one record per CDR3 protein. The sample holds 200,000 to 250,000 distinct CDR3 sequences, around 13% seen once. This clonotype was counted ten times or more. Germline loops: CDR1 LGHNA, CDR2 YNFKEQ. The V and J ends lost 1 base and 1 base respectively, with 9 bases between them. The CDR3 loop spans 15 amino acids. This rearrangement joins TRBV4-2 to TRBJ2-3; D remains unclear. This sequence was found in a human donor who donated a stem cell graft to a child with acute lymphoblastic leukemia. Specimen: PBMCs from the stem cell graft donor, collected from the stem cell graft. CDR3 DNA sequence: TGTGCCAGCAGCCAAGGGCCAGGAGGCACAGATACGCAGTATTTT. As protein: CASSQGPGGTDTQYF.